This TCR beta chain came from a study of blood T cell repertoires in COVID-19. Study as a whole: Collection of acute and convalescent COVID-19 samples took place in the United States, Italy and Spain. In each case, the material was cDNA or gDNA derived from T cells, B-cell-depleted T cells, or PBMCs.

Authors' methods: Reference gene primer amplification gave nucleated cell count estimates. The table came from immunoSEQ multiplex PCR; TCRdb's copy has only in-frame clones and leaves some out. That table supplies the V and J calls and clone size; D and trimming were determined from the DNA. The sample consists of around 80,000 clones, about 91% of them appearing once. The sequence was collected from a woman older than 75 with acute or convalescent COVID-19. Sequenced sample: peripheral blood.

CDR3 nucleotide sequence: TGTGCCTGGAGGCGGGAGGGCGGGAATGAGCAGTTCTTC. Translated, it gives CAWRREGGNEQFF. The chain employs TRBV30 and TRBJ2-1; 9 bases line up with TRBD2. The CDR3 covers 13 residues. Losses at the gene ends were 3 bases for V and 7 bases for J; bases not matched to a gene: 4. Germline values: CDR1 GTSNPN, CDR2 SVGIG (reference sequence).